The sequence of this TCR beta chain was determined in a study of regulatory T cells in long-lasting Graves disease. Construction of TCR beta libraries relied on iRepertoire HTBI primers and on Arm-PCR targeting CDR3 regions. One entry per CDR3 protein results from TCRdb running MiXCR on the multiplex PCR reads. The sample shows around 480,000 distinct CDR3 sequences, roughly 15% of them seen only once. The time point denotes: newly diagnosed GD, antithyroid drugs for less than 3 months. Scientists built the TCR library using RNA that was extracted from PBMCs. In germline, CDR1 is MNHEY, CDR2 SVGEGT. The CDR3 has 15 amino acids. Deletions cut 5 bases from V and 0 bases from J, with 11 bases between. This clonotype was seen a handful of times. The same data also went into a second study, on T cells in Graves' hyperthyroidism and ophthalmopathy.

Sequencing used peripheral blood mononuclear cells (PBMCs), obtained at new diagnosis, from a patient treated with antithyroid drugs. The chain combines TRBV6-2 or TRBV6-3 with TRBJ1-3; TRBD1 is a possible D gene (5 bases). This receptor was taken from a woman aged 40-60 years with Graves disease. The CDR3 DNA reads TGTGCCAGCAGTCTGCCTAGGGGCTCTGGAAACACCATATATTTT. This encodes CASSLPRGSGNTIYF.